This T cell receptor (beta chain) was obtained from a study of blood T cell repertoires in COVID-19 (dated by TCRdb to 2020 to 2022). Study-wide context: Collaborator samples came from the United States, Italy and Spain and covered acute and convalescent phases of COVID-19. Nearly every sample came with metadata listing a de-identified subject ID, COVID-19 status, age in years and sex. The dataset comprised deeply sampled blood TCRbeta repertoires from subjects exposed to, actively infected with, or recovered from COVID-19. The material from the prospective study consisted of cDNA or gDNA derived from T cells, B-cell-depleted T cells, or PBMCs. The repertoires were released in a freely available public database intended as a resource for research on the immune response to SARS-CoV-2. The samples were drawn from the first 160 participants of the ongoing ImmuneRACE study and from some 1,300 subjects provided by 6 global collaborators. Where HLA class I and class II types were available, the types were taken from metadata supplied by the sample provider, not from assay-based typing.

Including the terminal cysteine and phenylalanine, the CDR3 comprises 13 residues. Left in the record is the CDR3 DNA by itself, 39 bases read in frame from the first base. The study at large found these results: Clinical and demographic metadata were provided uncurated, with the amount varying by source and participant.

Each collaborating institution followed its own protocols to collect whole blood in K2EDTA tubes. For TCRbeta analysis, collaborator samples were shipped as frozen whole blood, as isolated PBMCs, or as DNA extracted from either sample type. On this clone: Its antigen is still unknown. Base qualities are missing; no much larger clone stands one base away.

TCRbeta CDR3 regions were amplified from genomic DNA using the immunoSEQ Assay, a bias-controlled multiplex PCR. In the authors' own workflow: Within the assay, amplification of reference gene primers was used to estimate how many nucleated cells each sample contained. To quantify the absolute abundance of each unique TCRbeta CDR3 rearrangement, sequence reads were collapsed and filtered. Productive Simpson clonality was computed per sample as the square root of Simpson's diversity index over productive rearrangements. This immuneACCESS table, as held by TCRdb, lists in-frame sequences with V and J called but not all clones. Of the missing ones, under half trace to an unresolved V gene in checked studies; the others have no known cause. That table is the source of V, J and clone size, and D and trimming were worked out from the DNA. Recorded for this sample are approximately 100,000 clones; about 87% of them occurred a single time. About 1.1% of the sample is in the top ten clones.

This TCR derives from a human donor in a cohort sampled during active COVID-19. The chain was built from TRBV12-1 and TRBJ2-1; the table's D call of TRBD1 was not tested on the DNA. TRBV12-1 has pseudogene status. The sample was peripheral blood. The CDR3 region reads CAGRDRGNNEQFF. In nucleotides, the sequence is TGTGCCGGCCGGGACAGGGGAAACAATGAGCAGTTCTTC.